The rows below give T cell receptor beta chains drawn from one sample of a study of molecular identifiers for immune sequencing clone quantification. TCRdb ran MiXCR on the PCR reads and lists one entry per CDR3 protein. The data contain 460,000 or so distinct CDR3 sequences, around a fifth of them singletons. The sequencing sample was made of naive CD8+ T cells from blood, with Jurkat cell RNA spiked in. The receptor source for this set is a human donor in good health. Some libraries in this study had Jurkat cell RNA spiked in. Both conserved end residues are part of each CDR3. A D gene is named only where the DNA matches it firmly. Expanded clones are given a class, and other clones once, few, many or no size at all.

v_gene	d_gene	abundance	j_gene	CDR3nt	CDR3aa
TRBV6-2/TRBV6-3	TRBD2	many	TRBJ2-3	TGTGCCAGCAGACAACTAGCGTATACCACAGATACGCAGTATTTT	CASRQLAYTTDTQYF
TRBV7-2	-	many	TRBJ1-5	TGTGCCAGCAGCTTAGCGACGGTTAGCAATCAGCCCCAGCATTTT	CASSLATVSNQPQHF
TRBV2	-	many	TRBJ2-1	TGTGCCACCGGGGGGCATGAGCAGTTCTTC	CATGGHEQFF
TRBV27	-	-	TRBJ2-4	TGTGCCAGCAGCCAAACCCCCCTTGGTAACATTCAGTACTTC	CASSQTPLGNIQYF
TRBV18	-	-	TRBJ2-5	TGTGCCAGCTCACCCCTCGTTTCCAGCTACCAAGAGACCCAGTACTTC	CASSPLVSSYQETQYF
TRBV12-3/TRBV12-4	TRBD1	few	TRBJ1-5	TGTGCCAGCAGTTTTGAAACAGGGGGCACATATCAGCCCCAGCATTTT	CASSFETGGTYQPQHF
TRBV5-1	-	few	TRBJ2-1	TGCGCCAGCAGCTTGCCACGGAGCTCCTACAATGAGCAGTTCTTC	CASSLPRSSYNEQFF
TRBV12-5	TRBD1	few	TRBJ1-4	TGTGCTAGGGAAGGACAGGGGGATAATGAAAAACTGTTTTTT	CAREGQGDNEKLFF
TRBV7-9	-	few	TRBJ1-1	TGTGCCAGCAGCCCAGACCCTCACCTCGATTTAGCTTTCTTT	CASSPDPHLDLAFF
TRBV4-1	-	few	TRBJ1-6	TGCGCCAGCAGCCAAGATGAGACTGTAAGCTCCTATAATTCACCCCTCCACTTT	CASSQDETVSSYNSPLHF
TRBV9	TRBD2	many	TRBJ2-3	TGTGCCAGCAGCCCTCCTAGCGGGGGGTACACAGATACGCAGTATTTT	CASSPPSGGYTDTQYF
TRBV9	TRBD1	few	TRBJ2-3	TGTGCCAGCAGCGTAGGCGTCGGACAGGTGGCAGATACGCAGTATTTT	CASSVGVGQVADTQYF
TRBV3-1	TRBD2	-	TRBJ2-7	TGTGCCAGCAGCGAAACCACTAGCGGGAGCTCCTACGAGCAGTACTTC	CASSETTSGSSYEQYF
TRBV24-1	TRBD1	few	TRBJ2-7	TGTGCCACCAGTGATTACCCTCGGGGACAGACCTACGAGCAGTACTTC	CATSDYPRGQTYEQYF
TRBV12-3/TRBV12-4	-	-	TRBJ1-2	TGTGCCAGCAGTCCGGGGGGGGGCGCGGGCTATGGCTGCACCTTC	CASSPGGGAGYGCTF
TRBV7-9	TRBD2	-	TRBJ2-1	TGTGCCAGCAGCGACCTAGGGGACTACCCGTTGAATGAGCAGTTCTTC	CASSDLGDYPLNEQFF
TRBV7-9	TRBD1	many	TRBJ2-5	TGTGCCAGCAGCTCCGGGACAGGGAGTGAGACCCAGTACTTC	CASSSGTGSETQYF
TRBV5-6	TRBD2	many	TRBJ2-3	TGTGCCAGCACCCAATTCGGACTAGCGGGACCCACAGATACGCAGTATTTT	CASTQFGLAGPTDTQYF
TRBV7-6	-	many	TRBJ2-3	TGTGCCAGCAGCTTAAACACCCTGGGACGGGTTACGCAGTATTTT	CASSLNTLGRVTQYF
TRBV7-9	TRBD1	many	TRBJ1-2	TGTGCCAGCAGCTTGGCTCCAGGGGGGAATGGCTACACCTTC	CASSLAPGGNGYTF
TRBV4-1	TRBD1	-	TRBJ1-1	TGCGCCAGCGGTCGTGGACAGGGGAGGACCACTGAAGCTTTCTTT	CASGRGQGRTTEAFF
TRBV10-3	-	many	TRBJ1-4	TGTGCCATCAGGGGATACTGGACAACTAATGAAAAACTGTTTTTT	CAIRGYWTTNEKLFF
TRBV29-1	-	few	TRBJ2-7	TGCAGCGTTGAAGATTTACAGGGTAATACCTACGAGCAGTACTTC	CSVEDLQGNTYEQYF
TRBV20-1	TRBD1	-	TRBJ2-7	TGCAGTGCCACCTCAGGGGGTCTCGAGCAGTACTTC	CSATSGGLEQYF
TRBV7-9	-	few	TRBJ1-1	TGTGCCAGCAGCTTAGACGGGGGAGGTGAAGCTTTCTTT	CASSLDGGGEAFF
TRBV20-1	-	-	TRBJ2-7	TGCAGTGCTATCCCGGGAACGGGGCTCTCCTACGAGCAGTACTTC	CSAIPGTGLSYEQYF
TRBV19	TRBD1	many	TRBJ2-3	TGTGCCACCAGAGGCGTGGACAGGGGGATCGCGACAGATACGCAGTATTTT	CATRGVDRGIATDTQYF
TRBV12-3/TRBV12-4	-	-	TRBJ1-2	TGTGCCAGCTCGCCCGGGGGGGGCCCTGGCTACACCTTC	CASSPGGGPGYTF
TRBV29-1	-	-	TRBJ2-7	TGCAGCGTTGAATTAGGTCAGGGAGGAGGAGTCTCCTACGAGCAGTACTTC	CSVELGQGGGVSYEQYF
TRBV4-3	-	-	TRBJ1-4	TGCGCCAGCAGCCAAAGTCCAATCGGGGGCTCTAATGAAAAACTGTTTTTT	CASSQSPIGGSNEKLFF
TRBV7-6	-	-	TRBJ2-7	TGTGCCAGCAGCCCCCGGGACGCCCCCTACGAGCAGTACTTC	CASSPRDAPYEQYF
TRBV19	TRBD1	once	TRBJ1-5	TGTGCCAGTAATCCAACAGGGGCCCGGGGGGGCAAGCCCCAGCATTTT	CASNPTGARGGKPQHF
TRBV25-1	-	few	TRBJ2-1	TGTGCCAGCAGTGATCGCAGCGGAGCCTATTACAATGAGCAGTTCTTC	CASSDRSGAYYNEQFF
TRBV7-6	-	many	TRBJ2-3	TGTGCCAGCAGCTTAGCGAACTTGGCGGATACAGATACGCAGTATTTT	CASSLANLADTDTQYF
TRBV19	-	-	TRBJ2-4	TGTGCCAGTAGTATATGGGGGGATTCCGGCATTCAGTACTTC	CASSIWGDSGIQYF
TRBV10-2	-	-	TRBJ1-5	TGCGCCAGCAGTGGGTTCTCCGCTACGGGGCAGCCCCAGCATTTT	CASSGFSATGQPQHF
TRBV4-3	TRBD2	-	TRBJ2-3	TGCGCCAGCAGCCAAGAAATAGCGGGATCTAGCACAGATACGCAGTATTTT	CASSQEIAGSSTDTQYF
TRBV11-3	-	many	TRBJ2-3	TGTGCCAGCAGTGTTCGCTGGCAGAGCACAGATACGCAGTATTTT	CASSVRWQSTDTQYF
TRBV4-2	-	few	TRBJ2-5	TGTGCCAGCAGCCCTAGACAACAAGAGACCCAGTACTTC	CASSPRQQETQYF
TRBV9	TRBD2	many	TRBJ2-2	TGTGCCAGCAGCGTAGAATTAAGTAGCGGGTTTTCCGGGGAGCTGTTTTTT	CASSVELSSGFSGELFF
TRBV7-9	-	few	TRBJ1-3	TGTGCCAGCAGCAGCGGGACTTCTGGAAACACCATATATTTT	CASSSGTSGNTIYF
TRBV11-3	-	few	TRBJ2-7	TGTGCCAGCAGCGGCGGCGCCGAGCAGTACTTC	CASSGGAEQYF